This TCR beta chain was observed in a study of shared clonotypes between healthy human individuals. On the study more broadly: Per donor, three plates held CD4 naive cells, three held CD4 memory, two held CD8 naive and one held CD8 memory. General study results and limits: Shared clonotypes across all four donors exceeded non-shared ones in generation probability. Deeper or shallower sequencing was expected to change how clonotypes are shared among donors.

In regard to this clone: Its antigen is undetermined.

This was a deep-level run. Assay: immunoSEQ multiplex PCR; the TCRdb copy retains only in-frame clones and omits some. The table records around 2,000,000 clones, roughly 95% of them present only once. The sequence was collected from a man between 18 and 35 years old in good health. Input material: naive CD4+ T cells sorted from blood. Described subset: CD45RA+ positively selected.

The CDR3 loop reads CASRQGVDEKLFF. The CDR3 nucleotides are TGTGCCAGCCGACAGGGGGTAGATGAAAAACTGTTTTTT. The chain links TRBV7-2 to TRBJ1-4; 9 bases line up with TRBD1. The ends lost 8 bases at V and 6 bases at J; junction bases unmatched: 4. CDR3 length: 13 amino acids. Germline V gene data show CDR1 as SGHTA and CDR2 as FQGNSA.